The 27 T cell receptor beta chains presented below share a single source sample, sequenced in a study of PD-1 blockade in classical Hodgkin lymphoma. Profiled with immunoSEQ multiplex PCR; TCRdb holds only in-frame clones, not every one. The data hold approximately 58,000 clones, with 85% to 95% observed a single time. Patients all relapsed after autologous stem cell transplantation, and there was variation in brentuximab vedotin exposure. The sequenced sample was peripheral blood mononuclear cells (PBMCs), obtained before the second cycle of nivolumab. The receptors were sampled from a human donor with classical Hodgkin lymphoma.

This chain uses TRBV7-3 with TRBJ2-5; D perhaps matches TRBD1 (6 bases). With 4 bases removed from V and 5 bases from J, the gap between germline ends came to 11 bases. The CDR3 extends over 13 amino acids. Germline values: CDR1 SGHTA, CDR2 FQGTGA. The DNA for the CDR3 is TGTGCCAGCAGCTCCGGGACATCGGAGACCCAGTACTTC. Amino acid sequence: CASSSGTSETQYF.

The rearrangement joins TRBV5-6 to TRBJ1-1; no clear D. Looked up from germline, CDR1 is SGHDT and CDR2 is YYEEEE. The CDR3 is 16 amino acids. Trimming shortened V by 1 base and J by 4 bases, and 17 bases separated the two germline ends. The CDR3 protein is CASSLMSPERSTEAFF. The DNA of the CDR3 is TGTGCCAGCAGCTTGATGTCACCGGAGAGGAGCACTGAAGCTTTCTTT.

The rearrangement joins TRBV5-1 to TRBJ2-2; D is possibly TRBD1 or TRBD2 (6 bases each). V lost 6 bases to trimming and J lost 4 bases, with 13 bases between them. The CDR3 runs to 14 residues. The germline CDR1 and CDR2 sequences are SGHRS and YFSETQ. This CDR3 reads CASKGEAGTGELFF. In DNA, the CDR3 is TGCGCCAGCAAGGGGGAGGCGGGCACCGGGGAGCTGTTTTTT.

This sequence joins TRBV5-5 and TRBJ1-1, with TRBD1 matching 7 bases. With V trimmed by 6 bases and J by 4 bases, 9 bases remained unmatched. The CDR3 sequence is 14 residues long. Germline V lookup: CDR1 SGHKS, CDR2 YYEKEE (reference sequence). CDR3 nucleotide sequence: TGTGCCAGCAATCAAAATGCAGGGGGCACTGAAGCTTTCTTT. Translation: CASNQNAGGTEAFF.

The J gene is TRBJ2-7, the V gene TRBV19; a possible D gene is TRBD1 (5 bases). Germline V gives CDR1 LNHDA, CDR2 SQIVND (reference sequence). The CDR3 sequence is 13 residues long. The V end was cut by 6 bases, the J end by 2 bases, with 11 bases between. The CDR3 region is CASSAGPPYEQYF. CDR3 nucleotide sequence: TGTGCCAGTAGCGCAGGGCCACCCTACGAGCAGTACTTC.

This chain's CDR3 is CASSLAPLSEQYF. CDR3 DNA: TGTGCCAGCAGCTTAGCCCCCTTGTCCGAGCAGTACTTC. The chain is built from TRBV7-7 and TRBJ2-7; unclear D gene. The V end was cut by 0 bases, the J end by 6 bases, with 9 bases between. In germline, CDR1 is SSHAT, CDR2 FNYEAQ (reference sequence). The CDR3 contains 13 residues.

In nucleotides, the CDR3 is TGTGCCAGTAGTCCGCGGGACAGCATTAATGAAAAACTGTTTTTT. Protein sequence: CASSPRDSINEKLFF. V gene TRBV19 combines with J gene TRBJ1-4; 7 bases line up with TRBD1. The V segment lost 5 bases and the J segment 4 bases; nucleotides outside the gene matches: 7. There are 15 residues in the CDR3. Germline lookup yields CDR1 LNHDA and CDR2 SQIVND (reference sequence).

The chain is built from TRBV29-1 and TRBJ2-3, with D uncertain. The CDR3 contains 10 residues. Germline CDR1 SQVTM, CDR2 ANQGSEA. V lost 5 bases, J lost 4 bases, and 4 bases lay in between. The CDR3 sequence is CSVTADTQYF. CDR3 nucleotide sequence: TGCAGCGTTACAGCAGATACGCAGTATTTT.

The chain recombines TRBV27 with TRBJ2-7; D remains ambiguous. Germline CDR1 reads MNHEY; CDR2 reads SMNVEV (reference sequence). The CDR3 contains 15 residues. Trimming pared 0 bases from V and 3 bases from J, leaving 12 bases between. This CDR3 is CASSLSTFNFYEQYF. The CDR3 bases are TGTGCCAGCAGTTTATCGACTTTCAACTTCTACGAGCAGTACTTC.

This chain connects TRBV5-1 to TRBJ2-1; 7 positions match TRBD1. CDR3 size: 13 residues. Looked up from germline, CDR1 is SGHRS and CDR2 is YFSETQ. J was trimmed by 8 bases and V by 4 bases; bases with no gene match: 6. CDR3 coding DNA: TGCGCCAGCAGCCCAAACAGGGGAGATGAGCAGTTCTTC. Its translation: CASSPNRGDEQFF.

J is TRBJ2-3 and V is TRBV11-3; D possibly matches TRBD1 or TRBD2 (5 bases each). V dropped 4 bases and J dropped 2 bases, with 13 bases sitting between them. Looked up from germline, CDR1 is SGHNT and CDR2 is YENEEA. The CDR3 length is 15 residues. The CDR3 region has the DNA TGTGCCAGCAGCTCCGGGACCCACATCACAGATACGCAGTATTTT. As protein: CASSSGTHITDTQYF. Supplemented by reference TRBV11-3 and TRBJ2-3, the full variable domain reads EAGVVQSPRYKIIEKKQPVAFWCNPISGHNTLYWYLQNLGQGPELLIRYENEEAVDDSQLPKDRFSAERLKGVDSTLKIQPAELGDSAVYLCASSSGTHITDTQYFGPGTRLTVL.

The rearrangement uses TRBV6-5 and TRBJ1-2; no clear D gene. Germline V CDR1 and CDR2: MNHEY, SVGAGI. The CDR3 has 10 residues. V lost 11 bases and J 4 bases, leaving 8 bases between the germline ends. CDR3 sequence reads: CAPPRYGYTF. Here the CDR3 DNA reads TGTGCCCCCCCGCGCTATGGCTACACCTTC.

V usage is TRBV5-1 and J usage is TRBJ2-5, with 13 bases lining up with TRBD2. V shed 4 bases, J shed 4 bases, and the junction held 7 bases outside the gene matches. Germline CDR1 is SGHRS and CDR2 is YFSETQ. CDR3 length equals 16 residues. CDR3 nucleotide sequence: TGCGCCAGCAGCCTGGGGACTAGCGGGATGGGAGAGACCCAGTACTTC. This translates into CASSLGTSGMGETQYF.

The chain employs TRBV9 and TRBJ2-1, with 8 positions matching TRBD2. Germline assignment: CDR1 SGDLS and CDR2 YYNGEE. CDR3 length: 15 amino acids. V lost 3 bases, J lost 2 bases, and 4 bases stayed unmatched. CDR3 sequence: CASSASGSPYNEQFF. CDR3 in DNA: TGTGCCAGCAGCGCGAGCGGGAGCCCCTACAATGAGCAGTTCTTC.

This chain uses TRBV13 with TRBJ2-1; tentatively, D is TRBD2 (6 bases). CDR3 length equals 18 residues. Germline values: CDR1 PRHDT, CDR2 FYEKMQ (reference sequence). The V gene lost 0 bases and the J gene lost 2 bases, with 17 bases spanning the gap. In nucleotides, the CDR3 is TGTGCCAGCAGCTTAGGCCTTCGGCGGGATGGCCCCTACAATGAGCAGTTCTTC. Its protein is CASSLGLRRDGPYNEQFF.

This chain links TRBV27 with TRBJ2-1, with D perhaps TRBD1 or TRBD2 (7 bases each). The CDR3 length is 15 residues. Deletions cut 5 bases from V and 4 bases from J, with 15 bases between. Germline V gene data show CDR1 as MNHEY and CDR2 as SMNVEV (reference sequence). CDR3 nucleotides: TGTGCCAGCAGTGTACAGGGGAGGGTTTACAATGAGCAGTTCTTC. Translated: CASSVQGRVYNEQFF.

The chain uses TRBV5-1 and TRBJ2-5; the D is unclear. Germline V gene data show CDR1 as SGHRS and CDR2 as YFSETQ. The CDR3 consists of 15 residues. V was trimmed by 0 bases and J by 2 bases, leaving 11 bases between them. CDR3: CASSLAASVQETQYF. In DNA form, the CDR3 reads TGCGCCAGCAGCTTGGCCGCGTCGGTACAAGAGACCCAGTACTTC.

This clone occurred once. The rearrangement links TRBV11-2 to TRBJ2-5; D is unclear. This CDR3 has 13 amino acids. V was shortened by 3 bases and J by 1 base, with 6 bases between the two germline ends. The germline V gene has CDR1 SGHAT and CDR2 FQNNGV. The CDR3 DNA sequence: TGTGCCAGCAGCTTCCAGACCCAAGAGACCCAGTACTTC. This encodes CASSFQTQETQYF.

The chain links TRBV4-1 to TRBJ2-2, with a weak D call TRBD2 (6 bases). Germline V gene data show CDR1 as MGHRA and CDR2 as YSYEKL. This CDR3 is built from 15 residues. Trimming removed 2 bases at V and 0 bases at J, with 7 bases between. The CDR3 spells CASSQLAPNTGELFF. The CDR3 nucleotides are TGCGCCAGCAGCCAACTAGCGCCGAACACCGGGGAGCTGTTTTTT.

The rearrangement uses TRBV4-3 and TRBJ2-7; TRBD2 matches 8 bases. CDR1 and CDR2 from the germline V gene are LGHNA and YSLEER. After removal of 1 base from V and 0 bases from J, the junction contained 2 bases not matched to a gene. The length of the CDR3 is 15 residues. CDR3 loop: CASSQGLAFSYEQYF. The CDR3 DNA is TGCGCCAGCAGCCAAGGACTAGCGTTCTCCTACGAGCAGTACTTC.

As to this clone: Different DNA sequences within this sample yield the same CDR3. This chain's CDR3 is CASSIGEGNYGYTF. The CDR3 coding sequence is TGTGCCAGTAGTATAGGGGAGGGGAACTATGGCTACACCTTC. V and J are TRBV19 and TRBJ1-2, with D possibly being TRBD1 (5 bases). V lost 1 base and J 2 bases, leaving 8 bases between the germline ends. The CDR3 loop spans 14 amino acids. CDR1 is LNHDA and CDR2 is SQIVND in the germline V gene (reference sequence).

The chain recombines TRBV6-6 with TRBJ2-1, with 9 bases lining up with TRBD2. V lost 10 bases and J lost 3; bases outside the gene matches: 7. Germline V gene data show CDR1 as MNHNY and CDR2 as SVGAGI (reference sequence). The CDR3 runs to 14 residues. This CDR3 reads CATTGTSSYNEQFF. The CDR3 DNA is TGTGCCACCACTGGGACTAGCAGCTACAATGAGCAGTTCTTC.

The chain is built from TRBV11-2 and TRBJ2-3; TRBD2 matches at 12 bases. V was pared by 4 bases and J by 0 bases, with 11 bases of the junction left unmatched. The CDR3 has 19 residues. Germline V gene sequence: CDR1 SGHAT, CDR2 FQNNGV. The CDR3 reads CASSSLLAGGSGSTDTQYF. In DNA form, the CDR3 reads TGTGCCAGCAGCTCCCTACTAGCGGGAGGTTCAGGTAGCACAGATACGCAGTATTTT.

This clone was seen a few times. The rearrangement links TRBV10-3 to TRBJ2-1, with D tentatively TRBD1 or TRBD2 (5 bases each). The ends were cut back, 2 bases at V and 4 bases at J, with 21 bases in the middle. The V gene's germline CDR1 is ENHRY and CDR2 SYGVKD. The CDR3 covers 18 residues. Here the CDR3 reads CAISEEGKELDPYNEQFF. In DNA, the CDR3 is TGTGCCATCAGTGAGGAGGGGAAGGAGCTTGATCCTTACAATGAGCAGTTCTTC.

This chain links TRBV6-5 with TRBJ2-7; 7 positions agree with TRBD2. The CDR3 length is 14 residues. Germline trimming cut 0 bases from V and 7 bases from J; bases unmatched to any gene: 6. Germline V gene lookup returns CDR1 MNHEY and CDR2 SVGAGI. The chain's CDR3 is CASSYSYSGGEQYF. The CDR3 coding sequence is TGTGCCAGCAGTTACTCTTACTCGGGGGGAGAGCAGTACTTC.

The gene calls are TRBV13 and TRBJ1-2; the D gene is possibly TRBD1 (5 bases). Between the trimmed V and J ends, which lost 3 bases and 4 bases, there was a span of 18 bases. CDR1 and CDR2 from the germline V gene are PRHDT and FYEKMQ (reference sequence). This CDR3 has 16 amino acids. The CDR3 bases are TGTGCCAGCAGCTTTCGAATATTGACAGCCGTCTATGGCTACACCTTC. It specifies CASSFRILTAVYGYTF.

V and J are TRBV6-1 and TRBJ2-5; weak D call: TRBD1 (6 bases). There are 13 residues in the CDR3. Trimming removed 6 bases at V and 5 bases at J, with 13 bases between. Germline-derived CDR1 and CDR2 are MNHNS and SASEGT. CDR3: CASSQGLGETQYF. CDR3 nucleotide sequence: TGTGCCAGCAGCCAGGGGTTGGGGGAGACCCAGTACTTC.